This record covers a single TCR beta chain. Its antigen is undetermined. PCR amplification relied on 60 Vbeta primers (plus 13 Jbeta primers). The assay was immunoSEQ multiplex PCR, and TCRdb's table has in-frame clones only and misses some. The top ten hold 13% of the sample, which has fewer than 120,000 clones, approximately 82% seen once. These data are taken from a study of cytomegalovirus exposure and HLA in healthy donors. Study-level points and caveats: Being productive about 87% or about 30% of the time was typical of most TCR beta V segments in an earlier analysis. Reported results showed that the classifier diagnosed cytomegalovirus status with high specificity and sensitivity.

The sequence derives from a man aged 30 to 45 in good health and CMV-seropositive. Sequences were obtained from PBMCs.

The CDR3 spells CASSRGLLDGYTF. The CDR3 bases are TGCGCCAGCAGCCGAGGACTGCTGGATGGCTACACCTTC. The chain joins TRBV5-1 to TRBJ1-2; the D is unclear. Germline CDR1 SGHRS, CDR2 YFSETQ. The germline V and J ends were trimmed by 4 bases and 6 bases, with 13 bases remaining between them. CDR3 length: 13 amino acids.